These 32 T cell receptor beta chains were sequenced from one sample in a study of blood T cell repertoires in COVID-19. Assay used: immunoSEQ multiplex PCR; TCRdb lists only in-frame clones, some missing. This table holds 140,000 to 150,000 clones, 75% to 90% found once. The sample was peripheral blood. Receptors originate from a man aged 18 to 29 with COVID-19, enrolled during active disease.

The genes are TRBV5-1 and TRBJ2-3; 10 bases agree with TRBD2. This CDR3 has 16 amino acids. Germline CDR1 SGHRS, CDR2 YFSETQ. Losses at the gene ends were 0 bases for V and 1 base for J; bases not matched to a gene: 2. This CDR3 reads CASSLEGTSGTDTQYF. In nucleotides, the CDR3 is TGCGCCAGCAGCTTGGAAGGGACTAGCGGCACAGATACGCAGTATTTT.

The chain carries TRBV5-5 and TRBJ2-3; 8 bases map to TRBD1. The ends lost 0 bases at V and 6 bases at J; junction bases unmatched: 3. The CDR3 loop spans 14 amino acids. Germline CDR1 SGHKS, CDR2 YYEKEE (reference sequence). CDR3 nucleotide sequence: TGTGCCAGCAGCTTGGACAGGGGGATGGATACGCAGTATTTT. Translation: CASSLDRGMDTQYF.

The chain links TRBV28 to TRBJ1-5, with a weak D call TRBD1 (6 bases). With 5 bases removed from V and 0 bases from J, the gap between germline ends came to 14 bases. The CDR3 is 16 amino acids. Germline CDR1 is MDHEN and CDR2 is SYDVKM. CDR3: CASSPGTPYSNQPQHF. CDR3 DNA: TGTGCCAGCAGTCCCGGGACACCTTATAGCAATCAGCCCCAGCATTTT.

The chain combines TRBV29-1 with TRBJ2-1; D gene unclear. The CDR3 consists of 11 residues. Per germline, CDR1 SQVTM and CDR2 ANQGSEA. V gave up 1 base and J gave up 8 bases, with 6 bases separating them. The CDR3 DNA reads as TGCAGCGTTGAAGGCCGCGATGAGCAGTTCTTC. As protein: CSVEGRDEQFF.

The V call is TRBV3-1 (or the pseudogene TRBV3-2), the J call TRBJ2-7; TRBD1 matches at 8 bases. This CDR3 region has 16 residues. J gave up 0 bases and V 3 bases, and 7 bases lay outside the gene matches. The germline CDR1 and CDR2 sequences are LGHDT and YNNKEL (reference sequence). CDR3 DNA: TGTGCCAGCAGCCACGACAGGGGATCTCGCTCCTACGAGCAGTACTTC. Its protein product is CASSHDRGSRSYEQYF.

The CDR3 DNA sequence: TGTGCCACCAGCGATACGGACAGCACTGAAGCTTTCTTT. Protein sequence: CATSDTDSTEAFF. The chain joins TRBV24-1 to TRBJ1-1; tentatively, D is TRBD1 (6 bases). CDR1 KGHDR and CDR2 SFDVKD come from the germline V gene. V lost 7 bases to trimming and J lost 4 bases, with 12 bases between them. There are 13 residues in the CDR3.

V and J are TRBV7-2 and TRBJ1-2; D gene unclear. The germline V gene has CDR1 SGHTA and CDR2 FQGNSA. V was cut by 5 bases and J by 2 bases, with 9 bases left in between. The CDR3 is 13 amino acids. This CDR3 reads CASSLTQNYGYTF. The DNA of the CDR3 is TGTGCCAGCAGCCTCACACAAAACTATGGCTACACCTTC.

This rearrangement joins TRBV4-3 to TRBJ2-4; 12 nucleotides line up with TRBD1. The germline gives CDR1 LGHNA, CDR2 YSLEER. Unmatched junction bases numbered 4, after V lost 6 bases and J lost 7 bases. This CDR3 has 14 amino acids. The CDR3, as DNA: TGCGCCAGCAGTTTCGGGACAGGGGGCAACATTCAGTACTTC. Residues: CASSFGTGGNIQYF.

The chain couples TRBV3-1 (or the pseudogene TRBV3-2) to TRBJ1-5; D possibly corresponds to TRBD1 (6 bases). The CDR3 sequence is 15 residues long. Germline CDR1 reads LGHDT; CDR2 reads YNNKEL (reference sequence). Trimming took 1 base from V and 4 from J, leaving 11 bases between them. The CDR3 region has the DNA TGTGCCAGCAGCCAAGGTACAGGGCCTAATCAGCCCCAGCATTTT. Protein product: CASSQGTGPNQPQHF.

A single count supports this clone. The V gene is TRBV24-1, the J gene TRBJ2-7, with 13 positions matching TRBD2. V trimming: 4 bases; J trimming: 6 bases; junction bases outside the gene matches: 8. CDR3 size: 16 residues. Germline V gene sequence: CDR1 KGHDR, CDR2 SFDVKD. Here the CDR3 reads CATSDRGLAGVSEQYF. CDR3 sequence (DNA): TGTGCCACCAGTGACCGCGGACTAGCGGGAGTATCCGAGCAGTACTTC.

The genes are TRBV7-8 and TRBJ2-7; no clear D. V lost 4 bases, J lost 5 bases, and 6 bases lay in between. CDR3 length: 11 residues. CDR1 and CDR2 from the germline V gene are SGHVS and FQNEAQ. The CDR3 sequence: CASSSRDEQYF. The CDR3 nucleotides read TGTGCCAGCAGCTCCCGAGACGAGCAGTACTTC.

This chain joins TRBV9 and TRBJ2-3; 7 bases are a match to TRBD2. Unmatched junction bases numbered 17, after V lost 5 bases and J lost 2 bases. This CDR3 contains 18 residues. Germline loops: CDR1 SGDLS, CDR2 YYNGEE. CDR3 amino acids: CASSPTERLATNTDTQYF. CDR3 sequence (DNA): TGTGCCAGCAGTCCCACTGAAAGACTAGCCACGAACACAGATACGCAGTATTTT. Variable domain in full (rest from reference TRBV9 and TRBJ2-3): DSGVTQTPKHLITATGQRVTLRCSPRSGDLSVYWYQQSLDQGLQFLIQYYNGEERAKGNILERFSAQQFPDLHSELNLSSLELGDSALYFCASSPTERLATNTDTQYFGPGTRLTVL.

V and J are TRBV7-8 and TRBJ1-2; D possibly corresponds to TRBD1 (6 bases). Germline loops: CDR1 SGHVS, CDR2 FQNEAQ. V was trimmed by 4 bases and J by 6 bases, leaving 15 bases between them. The CDR3 length is 14 residues. DNA of the CDR3: TGTGCCAGCAGCTCTTTACAGGGTGGTCATGGCTACACCTTC. Encoded protein: CASSSLQGGHGYTF.

The chain couples TRBV21-1 to TRBJ2-5; the table assigns TRBD1, which was not confirmed against the DNA. TRBV21-1 is a known pseudogene. This CDR3 comprises 16 residues. This CDR3 is CASSTLPGHPRETQYF. CDR3 sequence (DNA): TGTGCCAGCAGCACCCTCCCGGGACACCCCAGAGAGACCCAGTACTTC.

This clone was seen once. V and J are TRBV7-3 and TRBJ2-3; 11 nucleotides align to TRBD2. Trimming at V came to 5 bases and at J to 2 bases, leaving 9 bases not matched to a gene. Germline CDR1 and CDR2: SGHTA and FQGTGA. The CDR3 is 17 amino acids. The CDR3 nucleotides read TGTGCCAGCAGCCCCACAGGACTAGCGGGCCCCACAGATACGCAGTATTTT. Protein product: CASSPTGLAGPTDTQYF.

For this clone: At one of its ends the junction is not consistent with the germline gene, which may arise from a read error. This chain links TRBV5-4 with TRBJ1-4, with 7 bases fitting TRBD1. The CDR3 spans 14 residues. Germline V gives CDR1 SGHNT, CDR2 YYREEE (reference sequence). CDR3 nucleotides: TGTGCCAGCAGCGTCAGACAGGGCGACGAAAAACTGCTTTTT. Its protein is CASSVRQGDEKLLF. The whole variable domain, remainder taken from reference TRBV5-4 and TRBJ1-4, is ETGVTQSPTHLIKTRGQQVTLRCSSQSGHNTVSWYQQALGQGPQFIFQYYREEENGRGNFPPRFSGLQFPNYSSELNVNALELDDSALYLCASSVRQGDEKLLFGSGTQLSVL.

This clone was recorded only once. This chain uses TRBV28 with TRBJ2-1; 8 nucleotides line up with TRBD2. The germline V gene has CDR1 MDHEN and CDR2 SYDVKM. This CDR3 has 13 residues. The junction had 1 base not matched to a gene; V was cut back by 2 bases and J by 7 bases. The CDR3 reads CASSLGLANEQFF. Written as DNA, the CDR3 is TGTGCCAGCAGTTTAGGACTAGCAAATGAGCAGTTCTTC.

The J gene is TRBJ1-1, the V gene TRBV3-1 (or the pseudogene TRBV3-2), with D unclear. Germline V gene data show CDR1 as LGHDT and CDR2 as YNNKEL (reference sequence). V lost 4 bases to trimming and J lost 3 bases, with 15 bases between them. The CDR3 has 15 residues. CDR3 sequence reads: CASSLKIAGYTEAFF. CDR3 DNA sequence: TGTGCCAGCAGCCTAAAGATCGCCGGTTACACTGAAGCTTTCTTT.

The V call is TRBV15, the J call TRBJ2-7, with 9 bases aligning to TRBD2. From germline, CDR1 is LNHNV and CDR2 YYDKDF (reference sequence). Trimming took 0 bases from V and 4 from J; bases not matched to a gene: 4. The CDR3 runs 15 residues. CDR3 DNA: TGTGCCACCAGCAGAGATCCTAGCGGGGCTTACGAGCAGTACTTC. As protein: CATSRDPSGAYEQYF.

This rearrangement joins TRBV5-8 to TRBJ1-5; weak D call: TRBD1 (6 bases). Trimming left V 3 bases short and J 7 bases short, with 11 bases between. Germline values: CDR1 SGHTS, CDR2 YDEGEE. The CDR3 loop spans 13 amino acids. The CDR3 loop reads CASSSAGDQPQHF. The CDR3 DNA reads TGTGCCAGCAGCTCGGCAGGGGACCAGCCCCAGCATTTT.

V usage is TRBV7-9 and J usage is TRBJ2-1; maybe TRBD1 (5 bases). The V gene lost 6 bases and the J gene lost 3 bases, with 15 bases spanning the gap. The germline gives CDR1 SEHNR, CDR2 FQNEAQ (reference sequence). CDR3 length: 15 amino acids. CDR3: CASRQADRFYNEQFF. The CDR3 DNA is TGTGCCAGCAGACAAGCTGACAGATTCTACAATGAGCAGTTCTTC.

The J gene is TRBJ2-7, the V gene TRBV30; 11 bases match TRBD2. This CDR3 region has 15 residues. Germline V gene data show CDR1 as GTSNPN and CDR2 as SVGIG (reference sequence). Trimming took 3 bases from V and 2 from J; bases not matched to a gene: 6. CDR3 loop: CAWRRGTSGTYEQYF. CDR3 nucleotide sequence: TGTGCCTGGAGAAGGGGGACTAGCGGCACCTACGAGCAGTACTTC.

The chain uses TRBV5-1 and TRBJ2-1; D is perhaps TRBD2 (6 bases). The CDR3 totals 14 residues. V was shortened by 4 bases and J by 2 bases, with 10 bases between the two germline ends. The germline V gene has CDR1 SGHRS and CDR2 YFSETQ. CDR3 in DNA: TGCGCCAGCAGCACGGGACTGGCCTACAATGAGCAGTTCTTC. Amino acids: CASSTGLAYNEQFF.

The chain has TRBV5-1 and TRBJ2-7, with 9 bases aligning to TRBD1. The CDR3 is 15 amino acids. The germline gives CDR1 SGHRS, CDR2 YFSETQ. V gave up 4 bases and J gave up 2 bases; unmatched junction bases: 7. CDR3 loop: CASSADRGWAYEQYF. The CDR3 nucleotides read TGCGCCAGCAGCGCAGACAGGGGGTGGGCCTACGAGCAGTACTTC.

The chain recombines TRBV27 with TRBJ2-1; TRBD2 aligns across 9 bases. Looked up from germline, CDR1 is MNHEY and CDR2 is SMNVEV (reference sequence). This CDR3 contains 16 residues. J gave up 2 bases and V 5 bases, and 7 bases lay outside the gene matches. The CDR3 spells CASSPLTSGPYNEQFF. The CDR3 DNA reads as TGTGCCAGCAGTCCACTGACTAGCGGCCCCTACAATGAGCAGTTCTTC.

The genes are TRBV10-1 and TRBJ2-2; a weak D match, TRBD1 (6 bases). CDR3 size: 12 residues. The ends were cut back, 9 bases at V and 5 bases at J, with 10 bases in the middle. Per the germline V gene, CDR1 is WNHNN and CDR2 is SYGVQD (reference sequence). CDR3 nucleotide sequence: TGCGCCAGTCGTCAGGGGACCGGGGAGCTGTTTTTT. It translates to CASRQGTGELFF.

Comment on this clone: Sequence at one end of the junction differs from germline and may be a read error. This sequence joins TRBV14 and TRBJ1-4; D is ambiguous. The CDR3 runs 13 residues. The germline gives CDR1 SGHDN, CDR2 FVKESK. The CDR3 DNA reads as TGTGCCAGCAGCCAAGTTCGCGGTGAAAAACTGCTTTTT. Translation gives CASSQVRGEKLLF.

This chain joins TRBV18 and TRBJ2-2; D is possibly TRBD1 (7 bases). V lost 2 bases and J 10 bases, leaving 29 bases between the germline ends. Germline CDR1 KGHSH, CDR2 LQKENI. The CDR3 is 19 amino acids. The CDR3 bases are TGTGCCAGCTCACCAGTCGTACCGCGGGGACAGAGCTTAACTTCGGAGCTGTTTTTT. This encodes CASSPVVPRGQSLTSELFF.

This clone was counted between two and nine times. The rearrangement joins TRBV27 to TRBJ1-2; TRBD1 is a possible D gene (6 bases). The CDR3 loop spans 14 amino acids. V lost 6 bases and J 0 bases, leaving 11 bases between the germline ends. Germline V gene sequence: CDR1 MNHEY, CDR2 SMNVEV (reference sequence). CDR3 DNA: TGTGCCAGCAGACCGGGACACACTAACTATGGCTACACCTTC. It codes for CASRPGHTNYGYTF.

J is TRBJ1-2 and V is TRBV2; 10 nucleotides align to TRBD1. J gave up 1 base and V 10 bases, and 9 bases lay outside the gene matches. CDR3 length: 15 residues. CDR1 is SNHLY and CDR2 is FYNNEI in the germline V gene. CDR3 coding DNA: TGTGCCATCCCGGGACAGGGGAGTTTTAACTATGGCTACACCTTC. It specifies CAIPGQGSFNYGYTF.

This sequence joins TRBV6-5 and TRBJ2-5, with TRBD1 matching over 9 bases. Germline loops: CDR1 MNHEY, CDR2 SVGAGI. The CDR3 has 15 amino acids. The V and J ends lost 6 bases and 4 bases, in that order; junction bases with no gene match: 9. For the CDR3, the DNA is TGTGCCAGCAGCGGGGACAGGGCCTGGGGAGAGACCCAGTACTTC. Translated: CASSGDRAWGETQYF.

The genes are TRBV9 and TRBJ1-2, with unresolved D. V was trimmed by 5 bases and J by 6 bases, leaving 11 bases between them. Germline V gene sequence: CDR1 SGDLS, CDR2 YYNGEE. CDR3 length: 12 amino acids. CDR3 sequence reads: CASSAGEDGYTF. DNA for the CDR3: TGTGCCAGCAGTGCTGGTGAGGATGGCTACACCTTC.